This T cell receptor beta chain is drawn from a study of cytomegalovirus exposure and HLA in healthy donors. Comments on this clone: Its cognate antigen is unknown.

The CDR3 contains 14 residues. V dropped 3 bases and J dropped 3; count of bases not matched to a gene: 6. The germline CDR1 and CDR2 sequences are SGDLS and YYNGEE. The donors were members of the roughly 120-subject validation cohort (separate from the approximately 650-subject first cohort). Study outcomes and limitations: Diagnosis of cytomegalovirus status made by the classifier reportedly showed high specificity and sensitivity.

Sequencing was performed with immunoSEQ multiplex PCR; in TCRdb, only in-frame clones are kept and a portion is missing. The sample records approximately 230,000 clones, less than 90% being singletons. The chain carries TRBV9 and TRBJ2-7, with 7 bases aligning to TRBD1. The specimen was PBMCs. The origin of this receptor is a man aged 18 to 29 in good health and CMV-seropositive. The CDR3 coding sequence is TGTGCCAGCAGCGGAACAGGGGTAAGCTACGAGCAGTACTTC. It specifies CASSGTGVSYEQYF.